This T cell receptor (beta chain) was obtained from a study of CD8+ T cells in alopecia areata. Treatment of the sample: oral pan-JAK inhibitor, 5-10 mg twice daily. Lesional scalp punch biopsies and peripheral blood came from alopecia areata patients. This clone showed up many times. The antigen is not known. The sequencing template was cDNA reverse transcribed from extracted RNA. Method: immunoSEQ multiplex PCR; TCRdb's copy keeps in-frame clones and lacks some. The sample comprises 180,000 or so clones, roughly 64% of which are singletons, and about 5% rests with the top ten. General study points: Between patients, shared TCR sequences were less clear than in mice. This was possibly due in part to HLA diversity in the patient population.

Per the germline V gene, CDR1 is SGHTA and CDR2 is FQGNSA. This CDR3 has 15 amino acids. The V gene lost 5 bases and the J gene lost 0 bases, with 11 bases spanning the gap. This material consisted of CD4+ T cells sorted from blood, taken at week 24, from a patient treated with tofacitinib. The chain combines TRBV7-2 with TRBJ1-3; D is ambiguous. The receptor's source is a human donor with alopecia areata. The CDR3 sequence: CASSQSRDSGNTIYF. CDR3 in DNA: TGTGCCAGCAGCCAAAGCCGGGACTCTGGAAACACCATATATTTT.